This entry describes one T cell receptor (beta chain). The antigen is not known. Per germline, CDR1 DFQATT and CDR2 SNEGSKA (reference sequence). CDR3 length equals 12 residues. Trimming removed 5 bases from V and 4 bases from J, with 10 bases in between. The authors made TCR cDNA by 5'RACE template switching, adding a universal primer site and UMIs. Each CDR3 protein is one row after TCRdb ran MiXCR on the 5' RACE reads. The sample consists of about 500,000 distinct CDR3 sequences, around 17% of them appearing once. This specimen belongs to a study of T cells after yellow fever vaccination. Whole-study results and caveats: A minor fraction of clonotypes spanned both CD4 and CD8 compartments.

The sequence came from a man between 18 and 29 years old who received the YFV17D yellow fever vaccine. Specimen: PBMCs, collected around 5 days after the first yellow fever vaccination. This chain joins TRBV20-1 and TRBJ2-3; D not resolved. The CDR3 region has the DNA TGCAGTGCTGCTTTTGGTCCAGATACGCAGTATTTT. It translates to CSAAFGPDTQYF.